This T cell receptor beta chain was observed in a study of tumor and adjacent non-tumor tissue in lung cancer (dated by TCRdb to the late 2010s). Regarding the study in general: Of the cohort, around eleven patients had adenocarcinoma, 2 had squamous cell carcinoma and 1 had small cell lung cancer. Ages among the 15 or so patients ranged from roughly 31 to 80 years, there were approximately ten men and 5 women, and disease was at TNM stage I to III. A total of roughly 120,000,000 productive TCRbeta reads were generated by sequencing, corresponding to an average of approximately 4 million reads per sample. Using bulk TCRbeta repertoires from approximately 15 lung cancer patients, the study set lung tumor tissue side by side with matched distant non-tumor lung tissue. TCRbeta CDR3 sequencing was performed on thirty paired specimens, with one tumor sample and one normal lung sample collected per patient.

General conclusions and limits of the study: With only approximately 16 patients in the cohort, the authors noted that larger samples and more detailed clinical data are needed. The sequencing platform is not named in the methods, and unique molecular identifiers are not mentioned. Significantly higher TCR diversity was found in younger patients, and higher tumor TCR diversity was associated with shorter overall and disease-free survival. Peripheral blood was not sequenced, so blood TCRbeta repertoires in these lung cancer patients were not examined. The top 100 clones accounted for a significantly larger cumulative portion of the repertoire in normal lung than in tumor tissue. Tumor tissue showed significantly higher TCR diversity (inverse Simpson) than normal lung tissue, at about 400 vs 150 (P = 0.0075, Mann-Whitney U test).

Receptor libraries were prepared by multiplex PCR. The reads were generated on an Illumina HiSeq 2500. TCRbeta libraries were built by three rounds of nested PCR using primers (Table S4), following protocols modified from ARM-PCR. Before sequencing, PCR products of 200-500 bp were excised from the gel and purified with the QIAquick gel extraction kit. Per the original workflow: Trimmomatic was used to clean the reads, FLASH was used to merge the reads into complete CDR3 sequences, and MiTCR was used to assign the reads to V(D)J germline segments. VDJtools was used to compute clonal diversity as the inverse Simpson's index. Productive reads were defined as in-frame sequences without a premature stop codon. TCRdb reanalyzed the raw reads on its own, using fastp at Q25 for trimming and MiXCR for clone calling, and kept in-frame beta chains. Rows are combined by CDR3 protein, so each entry shows the most common genes and DNA. The V and J calls here are based on TCRdb, not the publication. This sample comprises approximately 120,000 distinct CDR3 sequences, approximately 71% of them detected only once. The ten largest clones represent about 40% of the sample.

Bulk unsorted tissue served as the source for RNA extraction, and RNA quality was assessed using a NanoDrop ND-1000 and an Agilent 2100. Donors were newly diagnosed lung cancer patients admitted for thoracic surgery in China between August and November 2014, without prior chemotherapy. Anyone who had undergone radiotherapy or chemotherapy before, or who had another cancer at the same time, was left out of the study. Surgical tissue pieces of about 1-2.3 cm3 were preserved in RNAlater solution and were kept at -80 degrees C until use. As regards this clonotype: What this receptor recognizes is not known. No base quality information exists; no much larger clone differs at one position.

V is cut by 7 bases and J by 7 bases, and the space between the germline ends is 12 bases. The CDR3 measures 11 amino acids from cysteine to phenylalanine. Here the CDR3 DNA is all that survives: 33 bases in frame from base 1. CDR1 and CDR2 are read off the germline V gene as SGHRS and YFSETQ. Recombination linked TRBV5-1 to TRBJ2-7, with the D gene not clear enough to name. The TCR sequence derives from a woman aged 60-70 years with non-small cell lung cancer. The sample consisted of lung tumor tissue. This receptor carries the CDR3 CASGSLGEQYF. DNA sequence: TGCGCCAGCGGCTCACTGGGGGAGCAGTACTTC.